This T cell receptor beta chain was captured in a study of blood T cell repertoires in COVID-19. The wider study: Samples came from the United States, Italy and Spain, spanning acute and convalescent COVID-19. Sample material is recorded as cDNA or gDNA derived from T cells, B-cell-depleted T cells, or PBMCs.

In the authors' methods: The authors estimated nucleated cell counts from reference gene primer amplification. The protocol was immunoSEQ multiplex PCR, while the TCRdb copy is restricted to in-frame clones and leaves out a portion. For V, J and clone size, that table is used; D and trimming come from the DNA. The sample lists some 210,000 clones; about 83% were seen once. This sequence originates from a woman aged 70-85 years with active or convalescent COVID-19. The sequenced sample consisted of peripheral blood.

In DNA form, the CDR3 reads TGCAGCGTTGGCCGGACAGGGAAGGGATTCGAGCAGTACTTC. This translates into CSVGRTGKGFEQYF. The genes are TRBV29-1 and TRBJ2-7, with 8 bases that match TRBD1. The germline V gene has CDR1 SQVTM and CDR2 ANQGSEA. This CDR3 comprises 14 residues. The V segment lost 4 bases and the J segment 6 bases; nucleotides outside the gene matches: 11.